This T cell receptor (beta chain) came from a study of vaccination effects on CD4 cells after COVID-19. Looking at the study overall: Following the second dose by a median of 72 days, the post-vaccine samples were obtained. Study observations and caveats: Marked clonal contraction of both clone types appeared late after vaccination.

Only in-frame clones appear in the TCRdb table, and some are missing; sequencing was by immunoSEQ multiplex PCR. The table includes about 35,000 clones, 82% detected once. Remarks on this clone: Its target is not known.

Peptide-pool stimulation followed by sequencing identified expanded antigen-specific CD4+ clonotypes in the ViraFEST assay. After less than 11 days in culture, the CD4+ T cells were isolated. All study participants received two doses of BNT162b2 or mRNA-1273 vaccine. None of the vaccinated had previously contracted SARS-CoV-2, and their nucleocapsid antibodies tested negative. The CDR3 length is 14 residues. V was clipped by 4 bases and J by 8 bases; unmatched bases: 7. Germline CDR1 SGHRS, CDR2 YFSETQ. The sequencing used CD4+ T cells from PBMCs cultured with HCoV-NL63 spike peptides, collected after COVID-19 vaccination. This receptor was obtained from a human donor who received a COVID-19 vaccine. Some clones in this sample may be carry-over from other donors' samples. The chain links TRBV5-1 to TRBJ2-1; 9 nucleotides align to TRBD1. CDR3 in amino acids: CASSKQDRGDEQFF. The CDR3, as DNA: TGCGCCAGCAGCAAACAGGACAGGGGAGATGAGCAGTTCTTC.